A selection of T cell receptor beta chains follows, all from one sample in a study of blood T cell repertoires in COVID-19. Sequenced by immunoSEQ multiplex PCR; TCRdb stores in-frame clones only, minus some. The data hold over 55,000 clones, with approximately 80% observed a single time. The sequencing input was peripheral blood. The receptors were gathered from a man aged 50 to 59 with COVID-19, enrolled during active disease. Both conserved end residues are part of each CDR3. A D gene is named only where the DNA matches it firmly. A row's size may be missing; if present it is once, few, many or a size class.

v_call	j_call	clone_size	d_call	cdr3_length	cdr3_nt	cdr3_aa
TRBV7-8	TRBJ2-7	NA	TRBD2	15	TGTGCCAGCAGCTCTCGACTAGCGGGAGAAAGGCAGCAGTACTTC	CASSSRLAGERQQYF
TRBV7-2	TRBJ2-5	NA	TRBD2	13	TGTGCCAGCAGTCGGGGGGTTCGGGAGACCCAGTACTTC	CASSRGVRETQYF
TRBV27	TRBJ1-6	few	TRBD1	16	TGTGCCAGCAGTTTAGGACAGGGAAGGGCAAATTCACCCCTCCACTTT	CASSLGQGRANSPLHF
TRBV5-4	TRBJ2-5	NA	TRBD1	13	TGTGCCAGCAGTCAGACAGGGGGGGAGACCCAGTACTTC	CASSQTGGETQYF
TRBV15	TRBJ2-3	few	TRBD1	15	TGTGCCACCAGCGGCGACAGGGGTAACACAGATACGCAGTATTTT	CATSGDRGNTDTQYF
TRBV30	TRBJ2-7	NA	NA	15	TGTGCCTGGAGTGCTGGGCCCCTATCGTCCTCCGAGCAGTACTTC	CAWSAGPLSSSEQYF
TRBV30	TRBJ2-7	NA	TRBD2	15	TGTGCCTGGAGTGTCCTAGCGGGCCTCTCCTACGAGCAGTACTTC	CAWSVLAGLSYEQYF
TRBV28	TRBJ1-2	NA	NA	11	TGTGCCAGTTGGGGGGGCTATGGCTACACCTTC	CASWGGYGYTF
TRBV9	TRBJ2-7	medium-sized	TRBD1	14	TGTGCCAGCAGCTCCACGACAGGGCCTGGGGAGCAGTACTTC	CASSSTTGPGEQYF
TRBV6-5	TRBJ2-5	NA	NA	13	TGTGCCAGCAGCGTCGCGAACCAAGAGACCCAGTACTTC	CASSVANQETQYF
TRBV30	TRBJ2-2	NA	NA	13	TGTGCCTGGAGTGTTGGTAGATTCGGGGAGCTGTTTTTT	CAWSVGRFGELFF
TRBV6-4	TRBJ2-7	few	TRBD2	12	TGTGCCAGCGCCGGGGGGGTCCACGAGCAGTACTTC	CASAGGVHEQYF
TRBV5-1	TRBJ2-3	NA	TRBD1	15	TGCGCCAGCAGTTCTGAAGGACAGGGGGGAAATACGCAGTATTTT	CASSSEGQGGNTQYF
TRBV7-9	TRBJ2-2	NA	NA	17	TGTGCCAGCAGCCGAATGAGACGGGAAACGAACACCGGGGAGCTGTTTTTT	CASSRMRRETNTGELFF
TRBV7-2	TRBJ2-3	NA	TRBD2	14	TGTGCCAGCAGCCGGGGGGGTAGCACAGATACGCAGTATTTT	CASSRGGSTDTQYF
TRBV6-4	TRBJ2-3	NA	NA	13	TGTGCCAGCAGTAGCGCAGTCACAGATACGCAGTATTTT	CASSSAVTDTQYF
TRBV19	TRBJ1-2	NA	NA	13	TGTGCCAGTAGTTCCCGGGACATCACCGGCTACACCTTC	CASSSRDITGYTF
TRBV4-2	TRBJ2-1	NA	TRBD2	15	TGTGCCAGCAGCCAGGGGCTAGCGGGGTACAATGAGCAGTTCTTC	CASSQGLAGYNEQFF
TRBV28	TRBJ2-1	NA	NA	15	TGTGCCAGCAGCCCCTCGGGACACAAAAACAATGAGCAGTTCTTC	CASSPSGHKNNEQFF
TRBV2	TRBJ2-1	NA	TRBD2	16	TGTGCCAGCAGGTGGGCCGGGACTAGCGGCTACAATGAGCAGTTCTTC	CASRWAGTSGYNEQFF
TRBV18	TRBJ2-2	NA	NA	16	TGTGCCAGCTCACCTCCCGTTTGGGGCGGCACCGGGGAGCTGTTTTTT	CASSPPVWGGTGELFF
TRBV28	TRBJ2-6	NA	NA	16	TGTGCCAGCAGTCCGTTTGCGGGGTCAGGGGCCAACGTCCTGACTTTC	CASSPFAGSGANVLTF
TRBV27	TRBJ2-3	NA	TRBD2	15	TGTGCCAGCAGTTTGAGGCTAGCGGGAGTCAATACGCAGTATTTT	CASSLRLAGVNTQYF
TRBV12-5	TRBJ1-1	NA	NA	15	TGTGCTAGTGGTTTTTACGGTCCGCAGAACACTGAAGCTTTCTTT	CASGFYGPQNTEAFF
TRBV19	TRBJ1-1	few	NA	13	TGTGCCAGTAGCGCGGACAGCAACACTGAAGCTTTCTTT	CASSADSNTEAFF
TRBV18	TRBJ1-4	NA	TRBD1	15	TGTGCCAGCTCACCACGACAGGGGTCGAATGAAAAACTGTTTTTT	CASSPRQGSNEKLFF
TRBV12-3/TRBV12-4	TRBJ2-3	NA	NA	11	TGTGCCAGCAGCCACGGGAATACGCAGTATTTT	CASSHGNTQYF
TRBV4-1	TRBJ2-4	NA	TRBD2	18	TGCGCCAGCAGCCCGACTAGCGGGAGGGCCGAGGCCAAAAACATTCAGTACTTC	CASSPTSGRAEAKNIQYF
TRBV5-4	TRBJ1-1	NA	NA	14	TGTGCCAGCAGCTTGGAACAGATGAACACTGAAGCTTTCTTT	CASSLEQMNTEAFF
TRBV4-1	TRBJ2-7	NA	TRBD2	16	TGCGCCAGCAGCCAGGGAAAGACTAGCGGGATTTACGAGCAGTACTTC	CASSQGKTSGIYEQYF
TRBV19	TRBJ2-1	NA	TRBD1	17	TGTGCCAGTAGTATAGCCTCTACCGGGACAGTGGACAATGAGCAGTTCTTC	CASSIASTGTVDNEQFF
TRBV5-1	TRBJ1-1	NA	NA	16	TGCGCCAGCAGCTTGGCGAGTAGTGGTACGAACACTGAAGCTTTCTTT	CASSLASSGTNTEAFF
TRBV6-5	TRBJ1-1	NA	NA	16	TGTGCCAGCAGTTTAGGTGGGGGGGCGCGGGTCACTGAAGCTTTCTTT	CASSLGGGARVTEAFF
TRBV7-6	TRBJ1-3	NA	NA	16	TGTGCCAGCAGCCTCAACCGGGGGGTTCCTGGAAACACCATATATTTT	CASSLNRGVPGNTIYF
TRBV12-3/TRBV12-4	TRBJ2-2	once	NA	13	TGTGCCAGCAGTATCGGGTCACCCGGGGAGCTGTTTTTT	CASSIGSPGELFF
TRBV14	TRBJ1-2	NA	NA	14	TGTGCCAGCAGCCAAGGTCTAGGCCTCTATGGCTACACCTTC	CASSQGLGLYGYTF
TRBV6-4	TRBJ2-2	NA	TRBD1	17	TGTGCCAGCAGTCCCGCTCCGGGACAGGGGGCCACCGGGGAGCTGTTTTTT	CASSPAPGQGATGELFF
TRBV28	TRBJ1-2	once	NA	13	TGTGCCAGCAGTTTGCAGGCTGTGTATGGCTACACCTTC	CASSLQAVYGYTF
TRBV4-1	TRBJ2-1	NA	NA	12	TGCGCCAGCAGCCAAGATGCCCAGGAGCAGTTCTTC	CASSQDAQEQFF
TRBV19	TRBJ1-5	NA	TRBD1	14	TGTGCCAGTAGTAGACAGGGAGGCAATCAGCCCCAGCATTTT	CASSRQGGNQPQHF
TRBV7-2	TRBJ2-7	NA	TRBD2	17	TGTGCCAGCAGCCCCCCGGGACTAGCGGGAGGGCCCTACGAGCAGTACTTC	CASSPPGLAGGPYEQYF
TRBV6-6	TRBJ1-1	NA	NA	12	TGTGCCAGCACCGCCGACAGCAGTAAAGCTTTCTTT	CASTADSSKAFF
TRBV28	TRBJ1-5	NA	NA	14	TGTGCCGTCCGGGGGGGCGCGGAGTATCAGCCCCAGCATTTT	CAVRGGAEYQPQHF
TRBV5-1	TRBJ1-2	NA	NA	14	TGCGCCAGCAGCTTGGGGACAGTGTCTTATGGCTACACCTTC	CASSLGTVSYGYTF
TRBV14	TRBJ2-7	NA	TRBD1	14	TGTGCCAGCAAACTGGGACAGGGTAGTACCGAGCAGTACTTC	CASKLGQGSTEQYF
TRBV6-6	TRBJ2-5	NA	NA	13	TGTGCCAGCAGCACCAACAGGGAAGAGACCCAGTACTTC	CASSTNREETQYF
TRBV11-2	TRBJ1-4	NA	TRBD1	13	TGTGCCAGCAGGACGACAGGGAGTGAAAAACTGTTTTTT	CASRTTGSEKLFF
TRBV7-3	TRBJ2-1	NA	NA	16	TGTGCCAGCAGCTTAACGTTGGCTCTCTCCTACAATGAGCAGTTCTTC	CASSLTLALSYNEQFF
TRBV19	TRBJ1-3	NA	NA	17	TGTGCCAGTAGTCCATTGACAGGAAAATCCTCTGGAAACACCATATATTTT	CASSPLTGKSSGNTIYF
TRBV9	TRBJ2-1	NA	NA	13	TGTGCCAGCAGCGTAGCTACCTCGGGGGAGCAGTTCTTC	CASSVATSGEQFF
TRBV14	TRBJ2-1	NA	TRBD2	14	TGTGCCAGCAGCCCCCTGTTTCGGGGAGGGGAGCAGTTCTTC	CASSPLFRGGEQFF
TRBV7-9	TRBJ2-7	NA	TRBD1	16	TGTGCCAGCAGCCCCTGGAGGGGACAGGAGACCTACGAGCAGTACTTC	CASSPWRGQETYEQYF
TRBV4-3	TRBJ2-5	NA	NA	13	TGCGCCAGCGCTCTGGGCCTCACCGGGACCCAGTACTTC	CASALGLTGTQYF
TRBV7-9	TRBJ1-5	NA	NA	13	TGTGCCAGCAGCTTCAGCGATAACCAGCCCCAGCATTTT	CASSFSDNQPQHF
TRBV7-8	TRBJ1-2	NA	TRBD1	16	TGTGCCAGCAGCTTAGTGCCCACCGGGACAGGATATGGCTACACCTTC	CASSLVPTGTGYGYTF